The sequence of this T cell receptor beta chain was determined in a study of molecular identifiers for immune sequencing clone quantification. TCRdb processed the PCR reads anew with MiXCR; each CDR3 protein has one entry. The repertoire holds over 85,000 distinct CDR3 sequences, with around 20% as singletons. Naive CD8 libraries used about 20,000 to 1,000,000 sorted cells and 10%, 30% or 50% RNA. V trimming: 0 bases; J trimming: 9 bases; junction bases outside the gene matches: 7. Germline CDR1 LGHNA, CDR2 YSLEER. This CDR3 contains 16 residues. This clonotype showed up just once. The V and J genes are TRBV4-3 and TRBJ2-1, with 11 bases identical to TRBD1. Sequenced material: naive CD8+ T cells from blood, with Jurkat cell RNA spiked in. Subset meaning: FACS-sorted CD8+CD4-CCR7+CD45RA+ naive T cells. The receptor was derived from a human donor in good health. Some libraries in this study had Jurkat cell RNA spiked in. For the CDR3, the DNA is TGCGCCAGCAGCCAAGAAGGGACAGGGGGTTCAGTTGAGCAGTTCTTC. It specifies CASSQEGTGGSVEQFF.